Listed below are T cell receptor beta chains from one sample, sequenced in a study of human versus mouse CDR3 diversity and MHC coevolution. Measured with immunoSEQ multiplex PCR; TCRdb has only the in-frame clones, and not every one. Of 50,000 to 65,000 clones in the sample, approximately 94% were seen once. Sequencing was done on a sample of naive CD4+ T cells from blood. The receptors here all came from a person aged 55 to 69 in good health. Each CDR3 is given with its conserved first and last residue. A D gene is named only where the DNA matches it firmly. Clone size is given for some rows only: seen once, a few or many times, or a class if the clone is expanded.

clone_size: -; v_call: TRBV7-2; d_call: -; j_call: TRBJ2-3; cdr3_aa: CASSLGPLSTDTQYF; cdr3_nt: TGTGCCAGCAGCTTAGGTCCGTTATCGACAGATACGCAGTATTTT
clone_size: -; v_call: TRBV19; d_call: -; j_call: TRBJ2-3; cdr3_aa: CASSIQSSTDTQYF; cdr3_nt: TGTGCCAGTAGTATACAGTCCAGCACAGATACGCAGTATTTT
clone_size: -; v_call: TRBV18; d_call: TRBD2; j_call: TRBJ2-3; cdr3_aa: CASSSRTSGDGYTQYF; cdr3_nt: TGTGCCAGCTCATCACGGACTAGCGGGGACGGCTATACGCAGTATTTT
clone_size: -; v_call: TRBV4-1; d_call: -; j_call: TRBJ2-7; cdr3_aa: CASSPGNLGTYEQYF; cdr3_nt: TGCGCCAGCAGCCCCGGGAATCTCGGGACCTACGAGCAGTACTTC
clone_size: -; v_call: TRBV18; d_call: TRBD1; j_call: TRBJ2-7; cdr3_aa: CASSRTHNTRPGQGQTEQYF; cdr3_nt: TGTGCCAGCTCCCGAACCCATAACACTAGGCCGGGACAGGGCCAAACCGAGCAGTACTTC
clone_size: once; v_call: TRBV6-5; d_call: TRBD1; j_call: TRBJ1-4; cdr3_aa: CASSNTGGFEKLFF; cdr3_nt: TGTGCCAGCAGTAATACAGGGGGTTTTGAAAAACTGTTTTTT
clone_size: -; v_call: TRBV5-6; d_call: TRBD2; j_call: TRBJ2-3; cdr3_aa: CASSLARLASTDTQYF; cdr3_nt: TGTGCCAGCAGCTTGGCGCGACTAGCAAGCACAGATACGCAGTATTTT
clone_size: few; v_call: TRBV7-3; d_call: -; j_call: TRBJ2-3; cdr3_aa: CASSPVTDGSTDTQYF; cdr3_nt: TGTGCCAGCAGCCCCGTGACAGATGGTAGCACAGATACGCAGTATTTT
clone_size: -; v_call: TRBV5-4; d_call: TRBD2; j_call: TRBJ2-4; cdr3_aa: CASSLAGGPQNIQYF; cdr3_nt: TGTGCCAGCAGCTTGGCGGGAGGGCCCCAAAACATTCAGTACTTC
clone_size: -; v_call: TRBV5-1; d_call: -; j_call: TRBJ2-5; cdr3_aa: CASSSAMSETQYF; cdr3_nt: TGCGCCAGCAGCTCTGCGATGTCAGAGACCCAGTACTTC
clone_size: -; v_call: TRBV7-2; d_call: TRBD2; j_call: TRBJ2-1; cdr3_aa: CASSLVGSGPPYNEQFF; cdr3_nt: TGTGCCAGCAGCCTGGTGGGTAGCGGGCCTCCCTACAATGAGCAGTTCTTC
clone_size: -; v_call: TRBV11-2; d_call: -; j_call: TRBJ1-3; cdr3_aa: CASSPGYGNTIYF; cdr3_nt: TGTGCCAGCAGCCCAGGGTACGGAAACACCATATATTTT
clone_size: -; v_call: TRBV2; d_call: -; j_call: TRBJ1-1; cdr3_aa: CASSVSPFNTEAFF; cdr3_nt: TGTGCCAGCAGTGTTTCTCCTTTCAACACTGAAGCTTTCTTT
clone_size: -; v_call: TRBV6-1; d_call: -; j_call: TRBJ2-1; cdr3_aa: CASSDSSYNEQFF; cdr3_nt: TGTGCCAGCAGTGATAGTTCCTACAATGAGCAGTTCTTC
clone_size: -; v_call: TRBV5-1; d_call: -; j_call: TRBJ2-7; cdr3_aa: CASRWTEDYEQYF; cdr3_nt: TGCGCCAGCAGGTGGACAGAGGACTACGAGCAGTACTTC
clone_size: -; v_call: TRBV2; d_call: -; j_call: TRBJ2-7; cdr3_aa: CASTGGRYEQYF; cdr3_nt: TGTGCCAGTACTGGCGGCCGATACGAGCAGTACTTC
clone_size: -; v_call: TRBV27; d_call: -; j_call: TRBJ1-1; cdr3_aa: CASSPGYRALNTEAFF; cdr3_nt: TGTGCCAGCAGTCCTGGCTACAGGGCTCTGAACACTGAAGCTTTCTTT
clone_size: -; v_call: TRBV5-4; d_call: TRBD1; j_call: TRBJ2-7; cdr3_aa: CASSGDSLYEQYF; cdr3_nt: TGTGCCAGCAGCGGGGACAGCCTCTACGAGCAGTACTTC
clone_size: -; v_call: TRBV6-5; d_call: -; j_call: TRBJ2-1; cdr3_aa: CASSSTAGRIYNEQFF; cdr3_nt: TGTGCCAGCAGTTCGACGGCGGGACGGATATACAATGAGCAGTTCTTC
clone_size: -; v_call: TRBV6-6; d_call: -; j_call: TRBJ2-7; cdr3_aa: CASIQHEPYEQYF; cdr3_nt: TGTGCCAGCATCCAACACGAACCTTACGAGCAGTACTTC
clone_size: -; v_call: TRBV2; d_call: TRBD1; j_call: TRBJ2-5; cdr3_aa: CASRRDRGRETQYF; cdr3_nt: TGTGCCAGCAGGAGGGACAGGGGGCGGGAGACCCAGTACTTC
clone_size: -; v_call: TRBV10-3; d_call: -; j_call: TRBJ2-1; cdr3_aa: CAIGTELYNEQFF; cdr3_nt: TGTGCCATCGGAACGGAGCTATACAATGAGCAGTTCTTC
clone_size: few; v_call: TRBV5-4; d_call: -; j_call: TRBJ1-3; cdr3_aa: CASSLAGALSGNTIYF; cdr3_nt: TGTGCCAGCAGCTTGGCAGGGGCCCTCTCTGGAAACACCATATATTTT
clone_size: -; v_call: TRBV5-1; d_call: TRBD2; j_call: TRBJ2-7; cdr3_aa: CASSLAGGPSGEQYF; cdr3_nt: TGCGCCAGCAGCTTGGCGGGAGGGCCTTCGGGGGAGCAGTACTTC
clone_size: -; v_call: TRBV29-1; d_call: -; j_call: TRBJ1-3; cdr3_aa: CSVEERSAQVGNTIYF; cdr3_nt: TGCAGCGTTGAAGAACGCAGTGCCCAAGTTGGAAACACCATATATTTT
clone_size: -; v_call: TRBV5-1; d_call: -; j_call: TRBJ2-7; cdr3_aa: CASSLGLPSYEQYF; cdr3_nt: TGCGCCAGCAGCTTGGGACTGCCTTCCTACGAGCAGTACTTC
clone_size: -; v_call: TRBV9; d_call: TRBD2; j_call: TRBJ2-1; cdr3_aa: CASSPRTSGISYNEQFF; cdr3_nt: TGTGCCAGCAGCCCCAGGACTAGCGGGATTTCCTACAATGAGCAGTTCTTC
clone_size: -; v_call: TRBV9; d_call: -; j_call: TRBJ2-7; cdr3_aa: CASSVGGNSYEQYF; cdr3_nt: TGTGCCAGCAGCGTAGGAGGGAACTCCTACGAGCAGTACTTC
clone_size: -; v_call: TRBV6-5; d_call: -; j_call: TRBJ2-7; cdr3_aa: CAIGPPDVDRIQYF; cdr3_nt: TGTGCCATTGGGCCTCCAGACGTTGATAGAATTCAGTACTTC
clone_size: -; v_call: TRBV18; d_call: TRBD2; j_call: TRBJ2-5; cdr3_aa: CASSPPALAGVETQYF; cdr3_nt: TGTGCCAGCTCACCACCGGCTCTAGCGGGAGTAGAGACCCAGTACTTC
clone_size: once; v_call: TRBV7-2; d_call: -; j_call: TRBJ2-6; cdr3_aa: CASSLQGSSGANVLTF; cdr3_nt: TGTGCCAGCAGCTTACAGGGAAGCTCTGGGGCCAACGTCCTGACTTTC
clone_size: few; v_call: TRBV11-2; d_call: TRBD2; j_call: TRBJ2-1; cdr3_aa: CASLLASGNNEQFF; cdr3_nt: TGTGCCAGCCTCTTGGCTAGCGGCAACAATGAGCAGTTCTTC
clone_size: once; v_call: TRBV6-5; d_call: TRBD2; j_call: TRBJ2-7; cdr3_aa: CASSYIREGLYEQYF; cdr3_nt: TGTGCCAGCAGTTACATACGGGAGGGCCTCTACGAGCAGTACTTC